This T cell receptor (beta chain) was retrieved from a study of T-cell reconstitution after alpha-beta-depleted transplantation in children. Study-wide results and caveats: Diversity of TCRbeta at day 60 was high in some patients, arising from surviving recipient T cells and thymic progenitors. The origin of alpha-beta T cells about two months after transplant was reportedly several hundred expanded graft clones. A year had passed since transplant, and T-cell counts and diversity by then came mostly from newly produced T cells.

This clonotype was observed a few times. Its antigen is still unknown. Trimming removed 6 bases from V and 4 bases from J; junction bases left unmatched: 6. CDR1 and CDR2 (germline): DFQATT, SNEGSKA (reference sequence). There are 13 residues in the CDR3. Molecular barcoding with unique molecular identifiers was used for the TCRbeta library. TCRdb re-derived calls from the PCR reads in MiXCR, one entry per CDR3 protein. The sample has 610,000 or so distinct CDR3 sequences, approximately 30% seen once. This clonotype was obtained from a boy younger than two with Wiskott-Aldrich syndrome, due to receive a stem cell transplant. The chain links TRBV20-1 to TRBJ2-1; TRBD2 matches 7 bases. This specimen was PBMCs, taken before TCRalphabeta/CD19-depleted stem cell transplant. The DNA for the CDR3 is TGCAGTGCCAAGAGGGAGGGGTACAATGAGCAGTTCTTC. The encoded protein is CSAKREGYNEQFF.